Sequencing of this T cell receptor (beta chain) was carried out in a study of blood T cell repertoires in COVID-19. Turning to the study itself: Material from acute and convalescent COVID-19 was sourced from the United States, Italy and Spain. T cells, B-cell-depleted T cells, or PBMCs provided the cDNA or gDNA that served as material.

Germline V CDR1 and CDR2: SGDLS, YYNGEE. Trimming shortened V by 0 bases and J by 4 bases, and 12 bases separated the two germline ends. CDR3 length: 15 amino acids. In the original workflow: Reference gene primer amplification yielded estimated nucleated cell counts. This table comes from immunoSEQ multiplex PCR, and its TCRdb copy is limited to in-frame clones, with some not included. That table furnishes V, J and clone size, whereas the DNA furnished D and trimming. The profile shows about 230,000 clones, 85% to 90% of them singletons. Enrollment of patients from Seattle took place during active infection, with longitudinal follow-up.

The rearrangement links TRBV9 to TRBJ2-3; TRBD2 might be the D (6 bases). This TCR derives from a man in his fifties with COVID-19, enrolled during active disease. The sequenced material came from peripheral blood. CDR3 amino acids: CASSVEGGEPDTQYF. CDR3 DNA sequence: TGTGCCAGCAGCGTAGAGGGCGGGGAGCCAGATACGCAGTATTTT.